This T cell receptor beta chain was profiled in a study of cytomegalovirus exposure and HLA in healthy donors. Regarding the study as a whole: According to the study, 160 or so TCR beta chains were cytomegalovirus-associated. Specificity of a few CMV-associated chains for CMV antigens was verified in vitro. In a later analysis, TCR beta V- and J-gene trimming showed a link to a missense DCLRE1C variant.

The study ran its PCR with 60 Vbeta and 13 Jbeta primers. Libraries were prepared by immunoSEQ multiplex PCR; TCRdb keeps only in-frame clonotypes and omits some of them. The sample yields roughly 130,000 clones, 80% seen once. The V end was cut by 2 bases, the J end by 8 bases, with 17 bases between. CDR1 and CDR2 (germline): SGDLS, YYNGEE. The CDR3 length is 15 residues. On this clone: The antigen remains undetermined.

Sequenced sample: PBMCs. The TCR originated in a human donor in good health. The rearrangement joins TRBV9 to TRBJ1-3; a weak D match, TRBD1 (6 bases). The CDR3 nucleotides are TGTGCCAGCAGCGTTGGGCGACAGGTCGGACACACCATATATTTT. Translated, it gives CASSVGRQVGHTIYF.